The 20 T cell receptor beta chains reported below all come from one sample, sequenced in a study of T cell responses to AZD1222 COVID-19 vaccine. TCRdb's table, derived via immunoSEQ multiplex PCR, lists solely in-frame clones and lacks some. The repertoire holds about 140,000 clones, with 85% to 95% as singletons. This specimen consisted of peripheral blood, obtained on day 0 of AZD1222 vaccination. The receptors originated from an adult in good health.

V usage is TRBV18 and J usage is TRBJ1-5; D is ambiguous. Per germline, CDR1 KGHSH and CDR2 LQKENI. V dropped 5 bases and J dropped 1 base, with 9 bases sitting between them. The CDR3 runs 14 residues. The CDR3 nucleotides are TGTGCCAGCTCATCCCAATACAGCAATCAGCCCCAGCATTTT. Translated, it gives CASSSQYSNQPQHF.

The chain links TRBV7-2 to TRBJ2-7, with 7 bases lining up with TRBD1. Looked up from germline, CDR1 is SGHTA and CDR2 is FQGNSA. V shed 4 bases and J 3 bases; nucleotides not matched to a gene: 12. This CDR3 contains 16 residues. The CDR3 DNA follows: TGTGCCAGCAGCTGGTTAACAGGGGTACCGATCTACGAGCAGTACTTC. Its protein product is CASSWLTGVPIYEQYF.

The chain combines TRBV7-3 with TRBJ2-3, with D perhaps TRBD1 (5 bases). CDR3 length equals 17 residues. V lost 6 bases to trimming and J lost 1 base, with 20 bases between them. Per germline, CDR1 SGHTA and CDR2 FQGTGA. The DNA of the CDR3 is TGTGCCAGCAGTCGAATGGTAGGGGCACGAGGCACAGATACGCAGTATTTT. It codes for CASSRMVGARGTDTQYF.

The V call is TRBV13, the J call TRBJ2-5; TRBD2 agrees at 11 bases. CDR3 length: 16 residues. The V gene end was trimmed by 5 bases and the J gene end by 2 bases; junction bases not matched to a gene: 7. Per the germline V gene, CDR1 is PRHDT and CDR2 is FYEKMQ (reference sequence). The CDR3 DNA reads TGTGCCAGCAGCCACACGACTAGCGGGGAACAAGAGACCCAGTACTTC. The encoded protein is CASSHTTSGEQETQYF. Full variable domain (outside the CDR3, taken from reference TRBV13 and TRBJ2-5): AAGVIQSPRHLIKEKRETATLKCYPIPRHDTVYWYQQGPGQDPQFLISFYEKMQSDKGSIPDRFSAQQFSDYHSELNMSSLELGDSALYFCASSHTTSGEQETQYFGPGTRLLVL.

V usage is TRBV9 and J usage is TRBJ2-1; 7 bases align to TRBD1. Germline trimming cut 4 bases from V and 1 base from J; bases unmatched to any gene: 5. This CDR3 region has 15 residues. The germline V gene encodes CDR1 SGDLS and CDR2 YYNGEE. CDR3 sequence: CASSTTGNSYNEQFF. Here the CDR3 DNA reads TGTGCCAGCAGCACGACAGGGAATTCCTACAATGAGCAGTTCTTC.

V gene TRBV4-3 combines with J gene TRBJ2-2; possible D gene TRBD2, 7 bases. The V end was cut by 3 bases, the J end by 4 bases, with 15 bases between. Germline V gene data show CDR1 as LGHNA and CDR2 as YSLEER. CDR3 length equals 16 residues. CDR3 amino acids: CASSQRGGGGTGELFF. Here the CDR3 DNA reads TGCGCCAGCAGCCAGAGGGGGGGCGGTGGCACCGGGGAGCTGTTTTTT.

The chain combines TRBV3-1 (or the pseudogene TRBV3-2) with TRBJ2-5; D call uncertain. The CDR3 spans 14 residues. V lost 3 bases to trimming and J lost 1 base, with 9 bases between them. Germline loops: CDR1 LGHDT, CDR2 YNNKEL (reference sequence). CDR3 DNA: TGTGCCAGCAGCCATGGAGTCGGCCAAGAGACCCAGTACTTC. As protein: CASSHGVGQETQYF.

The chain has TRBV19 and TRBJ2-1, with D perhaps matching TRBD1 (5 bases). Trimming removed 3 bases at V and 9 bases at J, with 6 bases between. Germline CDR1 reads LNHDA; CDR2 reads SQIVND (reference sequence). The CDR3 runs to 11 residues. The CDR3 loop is CASSIRVEQFF. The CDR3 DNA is TGTGCCAGTAGTATCAGGGTTGAGCAGTTCTTC. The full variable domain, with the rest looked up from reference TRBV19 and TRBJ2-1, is DGGITQSPKYLFRKEGQNVTLSCEQNLNHDAMYWYRQDPGQGLRLIYYSQIVNDFQKGDIAEGYSVSREKKESFPLTVTSAQKNPTAFYLCASSIRVEQFFGPGTRLTVL.

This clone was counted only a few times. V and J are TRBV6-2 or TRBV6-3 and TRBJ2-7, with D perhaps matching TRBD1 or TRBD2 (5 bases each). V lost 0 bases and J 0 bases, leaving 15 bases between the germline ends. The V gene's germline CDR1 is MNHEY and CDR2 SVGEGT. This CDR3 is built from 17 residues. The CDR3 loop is CASSYSTGLSSSYEQYF. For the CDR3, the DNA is TGTGCCAGCAGTTACTCGACGGGGCTCTCGAGCTCCTACGAGCAGTACTTC.

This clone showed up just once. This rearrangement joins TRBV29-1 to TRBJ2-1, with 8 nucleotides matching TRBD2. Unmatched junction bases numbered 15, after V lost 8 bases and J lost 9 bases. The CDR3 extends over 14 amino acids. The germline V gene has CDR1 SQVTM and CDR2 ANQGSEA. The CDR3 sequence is CSKTGTSSFSEQFF. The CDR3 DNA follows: TGCAGCAAAACCGGGACTAGTAGCTTCTCTGAGCAGTTCTTC.

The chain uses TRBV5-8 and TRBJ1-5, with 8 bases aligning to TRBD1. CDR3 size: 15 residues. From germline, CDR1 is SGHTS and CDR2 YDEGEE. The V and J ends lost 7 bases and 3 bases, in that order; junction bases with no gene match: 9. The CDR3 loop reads CASRGQGGNNQPQHF. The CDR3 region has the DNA TGTGCCAGCCGAGGACAGGGAGGTAACAATCAGCCCCAGCATTTT.

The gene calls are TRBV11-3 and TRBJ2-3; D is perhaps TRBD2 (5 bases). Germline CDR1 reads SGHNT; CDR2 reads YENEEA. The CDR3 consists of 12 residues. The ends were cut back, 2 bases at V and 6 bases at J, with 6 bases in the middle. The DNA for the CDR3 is TGTGCCAGCAGCTTATCGGGGGATACGCAGTATTTT. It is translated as CASSLSGDTQYF. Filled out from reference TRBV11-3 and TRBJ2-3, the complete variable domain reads EAGVVQSPRYKIIEKKQPVAFWCNPISGHNTLYWYLQNLGQGPELLIRYENEEAVDDSQLPKDRFSAERLKGVDSTLKIQPAELGDSAVYLCASSLSGDTQYFGPGTRLTVL.

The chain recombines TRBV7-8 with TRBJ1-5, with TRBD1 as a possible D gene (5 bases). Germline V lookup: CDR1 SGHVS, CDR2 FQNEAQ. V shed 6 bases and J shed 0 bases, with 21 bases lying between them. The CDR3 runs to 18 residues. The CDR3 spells CASRSGTANSHSNQPQHF. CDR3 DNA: TGTGCCAGCAGATCCGGGACTGCCAACAGTCATAGCAATCAGCCCCAGCATTTT.

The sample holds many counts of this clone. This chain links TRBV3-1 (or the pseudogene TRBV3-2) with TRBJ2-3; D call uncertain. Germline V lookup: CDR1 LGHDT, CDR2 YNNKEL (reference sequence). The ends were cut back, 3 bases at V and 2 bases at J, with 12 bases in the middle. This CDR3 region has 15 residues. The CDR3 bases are TGTGCCAGCAGCCAGGTTGGACGGCCCACAGATACGCAGTATTTT. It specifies CASSQVGRPTDTQYF.

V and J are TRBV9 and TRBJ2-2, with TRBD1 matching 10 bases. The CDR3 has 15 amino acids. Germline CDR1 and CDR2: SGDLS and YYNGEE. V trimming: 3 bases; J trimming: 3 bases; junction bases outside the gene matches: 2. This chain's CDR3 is CASSADRGDTGELFF. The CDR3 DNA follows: TGTGCCAGCAGCGCGGACAGGGGGGACACCGGGGAGCTGTTTTTT.

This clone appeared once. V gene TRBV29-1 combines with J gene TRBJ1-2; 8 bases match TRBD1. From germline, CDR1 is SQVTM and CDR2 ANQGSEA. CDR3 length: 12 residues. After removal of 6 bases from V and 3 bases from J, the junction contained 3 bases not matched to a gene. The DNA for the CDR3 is TGCAGCGTGGGGACAGGAGACTATGGCTACACCTTC. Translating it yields CSVGTGDYGYTF. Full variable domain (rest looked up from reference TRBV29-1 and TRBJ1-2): SAVISQKPSRDICQRGTSLTIQCQVDSQVTMMFWYRQQPGQSLTLIATANQGSEATYESGFVIDKFPISRPNLTFSTLTVSNMSPEDSSIYLCSVGTGDYGYTFGSGTRLTVV.

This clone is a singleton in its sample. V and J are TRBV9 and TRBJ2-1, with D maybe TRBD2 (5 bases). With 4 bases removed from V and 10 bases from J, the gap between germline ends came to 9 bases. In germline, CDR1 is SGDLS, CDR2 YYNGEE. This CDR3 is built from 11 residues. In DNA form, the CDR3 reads TGTGCCAGCAGCATACTAGGGGAGCAGTTCTTC. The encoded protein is CASSILGEQFF.

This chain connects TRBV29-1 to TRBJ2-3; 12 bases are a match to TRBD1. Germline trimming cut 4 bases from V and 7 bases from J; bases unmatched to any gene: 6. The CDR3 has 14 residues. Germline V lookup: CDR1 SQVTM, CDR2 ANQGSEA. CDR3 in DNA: TGCAGCGTTGGTACCGGGACAGGGGGCCATACGCAGTATTTT. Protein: CSVGTGTGGHTQYF.

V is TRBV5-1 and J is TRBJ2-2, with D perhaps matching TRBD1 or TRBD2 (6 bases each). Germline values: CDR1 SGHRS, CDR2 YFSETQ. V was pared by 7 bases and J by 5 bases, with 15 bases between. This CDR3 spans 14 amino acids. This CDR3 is CASLVGGGTGELFF. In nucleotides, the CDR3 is TGCGCCAGCCTCGTGGGGGGCGGAACCGGGGAGCTGTTTTTT.

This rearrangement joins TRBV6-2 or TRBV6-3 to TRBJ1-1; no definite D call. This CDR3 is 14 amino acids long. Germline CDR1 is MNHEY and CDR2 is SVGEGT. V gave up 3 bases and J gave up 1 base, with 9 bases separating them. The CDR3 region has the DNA TGTGCCAGCAGTTATGGGCAGGCGAACACTGAAGCTTTCTTT. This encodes CASSYGQANTEAFF.